The 16 T cell receptor beta chains below come from one sample, sequenced in a study of early stage breast cancer tumors. TCRdb keeps only in-frame clones here, not all; method: immunoSEQ multiplex PCR. The repertoire includes 12,000 to 15,000 clones, about 81% of them detected once, and over 4.5% sits in the top ten. The material sequenced was normal breast tissue next to the tumor. These receptors originate from a person in their thirties with breast cancer.

V usage is TRBV29-1 and J usage is TRBJ2-2; D is unclear. CDR1 and CDR2 (germline): SQVTM, ANQGSEA. CDR3 length: 12 residues. Trimming stripped 7 bases from V and 3 bases from J, with 9 bases between. The CDR3 nucleotides read TGCAGCGCCGGGCTACACACCGGGGAGCTGTTTTTT. It is translated as CSAGLHTGELFF.

CDR3 region: CASSQGLAGVQDTQYF. In DNA form, the CDR3 reads TGTGCCAGCAGCCAGGGACTAGCGGGAGTCCAAGATACGCAGTATTTT. This chain joins TRBV5-4 and TRBJ2-3, with 14 bases matching TRBD2. The CDR3 spans 16 residues. The ends lost 4 bases at V and 5 bases at J; junction bases unmatched: 6. The germline gives CDR1 SGHNT, CDR2 YYREEE (reference sequence).

This sequence joins TRBV2 and TRBJ1-1; TRBD1 is a possible D gene (5 bases). Trimming removed 8 bases at V and 3 bases at J, with 19 bases between. Germline V gene sequence: CDR1 SNHLY, CDR2 FYNNEI. This CDR3 comprises 15 residues. CDR3 DNA: TGTGCCAGCGGACAACTGGGCTACGGGGACACTGAAGCTTTCTTT. Its protein is CASGQLGYGDTEAFF.

The rearrangement links TRBV14 to TRBJ2-5, with 7 bases lining up with TRBD2. The V segment lost 0 bases and the J segment 4 bases; nucleotides outside the gene matches: 5. The CDR3 spans 15 residues. Germline V lookup: CDR1 SGHDN, CDR2 FVKESK. CDR3: CASSQDREGSETQYF. Written as DNA, the CDR3 is TGTGCCAGCAGCCAAGATAGGGAGGGATCAGAGACCCAGTACTTC. Full variable domain (remainder filled in from reference TRBV14 and TRBJ2-5): EAGVTQFPSHSVIEKGQTVTLRCDPISGHDNLYWYRRVMGKEIKFLLHFVKESKQDESGMPNNRFLAERTGGTYSTLKVQPAELEDSGVYFCASSQDREGSETQYFGPGTRLLVL.

This chain connects TRBV7-9 to TRBJ1-2; D is unclear. V was cut by 1 base and J by 0 bases, with 12 bases left in between. CDR3 length equals 16 residues. Germline V gene lookup returns CDR1 SEHNR and CDR2 FQNEAQ (reference sequence). CDR3 loop: CASSLEGQRANYGYTF. The CDR3 bases are TGTGCCAGCAGCTTAGAAGGGCAGAGAGCTAACTATGGCTACACCTTC.

This clone was seen more than once but under ten times. V usage is TRBV12-5 and J usage is TRBJ1-2; D remains ambiguous. The germline V gene encodes CDR1 LGHNT and CDR2 FRNRAP. The CDR3 length is 13 residues. V shed 1 base and J shed 2 bases, with 5 bases lying between them. The CDR3 here is CASGLDMNYGYTF. The CDR3 nucleotides are TGTGCTAGTGGTTTGGACATGAACTATGGCTACACCTTC.

This rearrangement joins TRBV25-1 to TRBJ2-2, with D maybe TRBD2 (7 bases). With 2 bases removed from V and 4 bases from J, the gap between germline ends came to 20 bases. CDR1 is MGHDK, CDR2 SYGVNS, per germline. The CDR3 sequence is 18 residues long. Here the CDR3 DNA reads TGTGCCAGCAGTGAAAGGGTCGGGGGGCGCGGCGGCACCGGGGAGCTGTTTTTT. The encoded protein is CASSERVGGRGGTGELFF. The full variable domain, its missing parts supplied by reference TRBV25-1 and TRBJ2-2, is EADIYQTPRYLVIGTGKKITLECSQTMGHDKMYWYQQDPGMELHLIHYSYGVNSTEKGDLSSESTVSRIRTEHFPLTLESARPSHTSQYLCASSERVGGRGGTGELFFGEGSRLTVL.

The chain joins TRBV6-5 to TRBJ2-7, with TRBD2 matching over 13 bases. V lost 6 bases and J lost 4; bases outside the gene matches: 6. The CDR3 runs to 15 residues. Looked up from germline, CDR1 is MNHEY and CDR2 is SVGAGI. The CDR3 region has the DNA TGTGCCAGCAGGAAACTAGCGGGAGGGAATTACGAGCAGTACTTC. Translation gives CASRKLAGGNYEQYF.

This chain connects TRBV4-1 to TRBJ2-1; 14 nucleotides match TRBD2. This CDR3 is built from 20 residues. Germline loops: CDR1 MGHRA, CDR2 YSYEKL. After removal of 2 bases from V and 4 bases from J, the junction contained 13 bases not matched to a gene. The CDR3 DNA reads as TGCGCCAGCAGCCAATTTTCTCCGGGACTAGCGGGAGTAGCGTACAATGAGCAGTTCTTC. Protein sequence: CASSQFSPGLAGVAYNEQFF.

This clone was counted a few times. The rearrangement uses TRBV4-1 and TRBJ2-7, with 10 positions matching TRBD2. Germline CDR1 is MGHRA and CDR2 is YSYEKL. V shed 1 base, J shed 4 bases, and the junction held 7 bases outside the gene matches. The CDR3 runs to 16 residues. The CDR3 reads CASSQVLRAGGYEQYF. The CDR3 DNA follows: TGCGCCAGCAGCCAAGTCCTCAGAGCGGGAGGGTACGAGCAGTACTTC.

This clone was counted a single time. The rearrangement uses TRBV20-1 and TRBJ1-2, with no clear D. V lost 0 bases to trimming and J lost 8 bases, with 7 bases between them. The CDR3 has 11 residues. Per the germline V gene, CDR1 is DFQATT and CDR2 is SNEGSKA (reference sequence). The CDR3 DNA sequence: TGCAGTGCTAGAGAAGGGAGAGGCTACACCTTC. This encodes CSAREGRGYTF.

CDR3 sequence: CASSFPRDTVATNEKLFF. DNA for the CDR3: TGTGCCAGCAGCTTCCCCCGGGACACAGTTGCAACTAATGAAAAACTGTTTTTT. The chain combines TRBV7-9 with TRBJ1-4; D might be TRBD1 (6 bases). Looked up from germline, CDR1 is SEHNR and CDR2 is FQNEAQ (reference sequence). The V end was cut by 3 bases, the J end by 0 bases, with 17 bases between. This CDR3 contains 18 residues.

The chain combines TRBV18 with TRBJ1-1; no firm D call. This CDR3 has 14 amino acids. Per the germline V gene, CDR1 is KGHSH and CDR2 is LQKENI. The V and J ends lost 1 base and 1 base respectively, with 7 bases between them. DNA for the CDR3: TGTGCCAGCTCACCACGGTCCCCGAACACTGAAGCTTTCTTT. Translating gives CASSPRSPNTEAFF.

CDR3 bases: TGTGCCAGTGGGAGGGGGAGGGGGTACGCCGGGGAGCTGTTTTTT. This sequence encodes CASGRGRGYAGELFF. The genes are TRBV19 and TRBJ2-2; weak D call: TRBD2 (7 bases). There are 15 residues in the CDR3. V gave up 8 bases and J gave up 6 bases, with 19 bases separating them. Germline lookup yields CDR1 LNHDA and CDR2 SQIVND (reference sequence).

The chain carries TRBV30 and TRBJ2-1, with 10 nucleotides matching TRBD1. CDR3 length equals 16 residues. The germline gives CDR1 GTSNPN, CDR2 SVGIG (reference sequence). V gave up 0 bases and J gave up 8 bases; unmatched junction bases: 10. CDR3 sequence reads: CAWSVPPGQGSDEQFF. DNA for the CDR3: TGTGCCTGGAGTGTACCCCCGGGACAGGGGTCGGATGAGCAGTTCTTC.

For the CDR3, the DNA is TGCGCCAGCAGCTTGGAACTAGACGTTGGTACGCAGTATTTT. The encoded protein is CASSLELDVGTQYF. The chain joins TRBV5-1 to TRBJ2-3, with D maybe TRBD2 (5 bases). This CDR3 has 14 amino acids. Trimming removed 0 bases from V and 8 bases from J, with 13 bases in between. The germline CDR1 and CDR2 sequences are SGHRS and YFSETQ.